This passage covers 27 T cell receptor beta chains from one sample sequenced in a study of cytomegalovirus exposure and HLA in healthy donors. PCR primers comprised 60 Vbeta and 13 Jbeta primers. The repertoire was sequenced with immunoSEQ multiplex PCR; TCRdb's copy has only in-frame clones and lacks some. The table shows over 120,000 clones, with about 80% occurring only once. Sequenced material: PBMCs. Receptor source: a woman between 55 and 75 years old in good health and CMV-seropositive.

The chain is built from TRBV9 and TRBJ2-3; TRBD2 is a possible D gene (5 bases). Germline V gene lookup returns CDR1 SGDLS and CDR2 YYNGEE. This CDR3 is built from 20 residues. V shed 1 base and J shed 3 bases, with 27 bases lying between them. CDR3 protein: CASSVRLTGSLRDNTDTQYF. CDR3 bases: TGTGCCAGCAGCGTAAGGTTAACGGGAAGTTTACGGGATAATACAGATACGCAGTATTTT.

The chain combines TRBV29-1 with TRBJ1-2; tentatively, D is TRBD1 (6 bases). CDR3 length: 13 residues. The germline CDR1 and CDR2 sequences are SQVTM and ANQGSEA. The ends were cut back, 4 bases at V and 2 bases at J, with 11 bases in the middle. The CDR3 spells CSVGLRGNYGYTF. The CDR3 region has the DNA TGCAGCGTTGGATTGAGGGGGAACTATGGCTACACCTTC. Variable domain in full (rest from reference TRBV29-1 and TRBJ1-2): SAVISQKPSRDICQRGTSLTIQCQVDSQVTMMFWYRQQPGQSLTLIATANQGSEATYESGFVIDKFPISRPNLTFSTLTVSNMSPEDSSIYLCSVGLRGNYGYTFGSGTRLTVV.

The V call is TRBV5-1, the J call TRBJ2-7; D call uncertain. This CDR3 comprises 14 residues. V shed 4 bases and J shed 2 bases, with 13 bases lying between them. The germline gives CDR1 SGHRS, CDR2 YFSETQ. CDR3: CASSPPTGTYEQYF. In nucleotides, the CDR3 is TGCGCCAGCAGCCCCCCGACTGGAACCTACGAGCAGTACTTC.

The rearrangement joins TRBV5-6 to TRBJ2-7; D is perhaps TRBD2 (5 bases). CDR3 length equals 14 residues. V was shortened by 4 bases and J by 1 base, with 12 bases between the two germline ends. Germline lookup yields CDR1 SGHDT and CDR2 YYEEEE. CDR3 loop: CASSTLPGSYEQYF. CDR3 nucleotide sequence: TGTGCCAGCAGCACCCTCCCGGGGTCCTACGAGCAGTACTTC.

This clone has more than one count but fewer than ten. CDR3 in amino acids: CASSGQLGEKLFF. The CDR3, as DNA: TGTGCCAGCAGCGGACAGCTTGGGGAAAAACTGTTTTTT. The gene calls are TRBV2 and TRBJ1-4, with D possibly matching TRBD1 (6 bases). This CDR3 spans 13 amino acids. In germline, CDR1 is SNHLY, CDR2 FYNNEI. V lost 6 bases, J lost 8 bases, and 13 bases lay in between. The full variable domain, with the rest looked up from reference TRBV2 and TRBJ1-4, is EPEVTQTPSHQVTQMGQEVILRCVPISNHLYFYWYRQILGQKVEFLVSFYNNEISEKSEIFDDQFSVERPDGSNFTLKIRSTKLEDSAMYFCASSGQLGEKLFFGSGTQLSVL.

This rearrangement joins TRBV28 to TRBJ2-7; 8 nucleotides line up with TRBD2. This CDR3 contains 15 residues. Germline CDR1 and CDR2: MDHEN and SYDVKM. V trimming: 5 bases; J trimming: 2 bases; junction bases outside the gene matches: 8. CDR3 DNA sequence: TGTGCCAGCAGTCCTCAGCGGGAGATCCCCTACGAGCAGTACTTC. Protein sequence: CASSPQREIPYEQYF.

Only a few counts were recorded for this clone. This sequence joins TRBV6-5 and TRBJ2-4; 8 bases are a match to TRBD2. The germline V gene encodes CDR1 MNHEY and CDR2 SVGAGI. The V segment lost 6 bases and the J segment 7 bases; nucleotides outside the gene matches: 5. The CDR3 totals 13 residues. The CDR3: CASSSTSANIQYF. The CDR3 DNA reads as TGTGCCAGCAGCTCGACTAGCGCGAACATTCAGTACTTC.

The rearrangement links TRBV30 to TRBJ2-3; a possible D gene is TRBD1 (6 bases). This CDR3 contains 15 residues. The V gene lost 6 bases and the J gene lost 5 bases, with 21 bases spanning the gap. Germline values: CDR1 GTSNPN, CDR2 SVGIG (reference sequence). CDR3 DNA: TGTGCCTGCAGACCGGGACACTCAGACGGAGATACGCAGTATTTT. This codes for CACRPGHSDGDTQYF.

The gene calls are TRBV19 and TRBJ2-3; a weak D match, TRBD2 (5 bases). Germline loops: CDR1 LNHDA, CDR2 SQIVND (reference sequence). V was shortened by 4 bases and J by 0 bases, with 14 bases between the two germline ends. CDR3 length equals 16 residues. CDR3 in amino acids: CASSSPSRASTDTQYF. The DNA of the CDR3 is TGTGCCAGTAGTAGCCCTAGCAGAGCTAGCACAGATACGCAGTATTTT. Full variable domain (missing parts from reference TRBV19 and TRBJ2-3): DGGITQSPKYLFRKEGQNVTLSCEQNLNHDAMYWYRQDPGQGLRLIYYSQIVNDFQKGDIAEGYSVSREKKESFPLTVTSAQKNPTAFYLCASSSPSRASTDTQYFGPGTRLTVL.

The chain couples TRBV30 to TRBJ2-3, with 7 positions matching TRBD2. The trim removed 7 bases at V and 2 bases at J, leaving 12 bases unmatched. Germline V lookup: CDR1 GTSNPN, CDR2 SVGIG (reference sequence). The CDR3 loop spans 15 amino acids. CDR3 in DNA: TGTGCCTTCGAGGGAGGGGAGCTCCCCACAGATACGCAGTATTTT. Residues: CAFEGGELPTDTQYF.

The rearrangement joins TRBV25-1 to TRBJ2-1; D gene ambiguous. Germline-derived CDR1 and CDR2 are MGHDK and SYGVNS. The CDR3 runs to 15 residues. V lost 2 bases and J lost 0, with 8 bases in between. This chain's CDR3 is CASSEQAPSYNEQFF. CDR3 DNA: TGTGCCAGCAGTGAACAGGCACCCTCCTACAATGAGCAGTTCTTC.

The CDR3 region has the DNA TGTGCCAGCAGTGAAAGGGACAGGGTTAACACTGAAGCTTTCTTT. Its translation is CASSERDRVNTEAFF. The chain couples TRBV6-1 to TRBJ1-1, with TRBD1 matching over 9 bases. The CDR3 length is 15 residues. The germline CDR1 and CDR2 sequences are MNHNS and SASEGT. J gave up 2 bases and V 2 bases, and 3 bases lay outside the gene matches.

This chain joins TRBV27 and TRBJ2-5, with no clear D. V was clipped by 5 bases and J by 1 base, with 8 bases between them. Germline CDR1 reads MNHEY; CDR2 reads SMNVEV (reference sequence). The CDR3 totals 13 residues. In DNA form, the CDR3 reads TGTGCCAGCAGTGTTTCCCGCCAAGAGACCCAGTACTTC. It yields the protein CASSVSRQETQYF.

V usage is TRBV4-2 and J usage is TRBJ2-1; D is unresolved. Per germline, CDR1 LGHNA and CDR2 YNFKEQ. The CDR3 length is 17 residues. The germline V and J ends were trimmed by 0 bases and 0 bases, with 12 bases remaining between them. This CDR3 is CASSQDIAESSYNEQFF. CDR3 bases: TGTGCCAGCAGCCAAGATATTGCGGAAAGCTCCTACAATGAGCAGTTCTTC.

The chain has TRBV28 and TRBJ2-7; no definite D call. Trimming took off 2 bases at V and 3 bases at J, with 17 bases between the two ends. Germline V gene data show CDR1 as MDHEN and CDR2 as SYDVKM. The CDR3 extends over 16 amino acids. The DNA of the CDR3 is TGTGCCAGCAGTTTAAGAGTAGGATTAGAGGTCTACGAGCAGTACTTC. As protein: CASSLRVGLEVYEQYF.

The chain uses TRBV27 and TRBJ2-7, with D possibly being TRBD2 (5 bases). Germline CDR1 is MNHEY and CDR2 is SMNVEV (reference sequence). V dropped 6 bases and J dropped 3 bases, with 18 bases sitting between them. The CDR3 spans 15 residues. For the CDR3, the DNA is TGTGCCAGCAGACCCCTAGCTCCCAAGCACTACGAGCAGTACTTC. This encodes CASRPLAPKHYEQYF.

This chain uses TRBV7-9 with TRBJ2-3; TRBD2 matches 9 bases. Trimming took 5 bases from V and 0 from J; bases not matched to a gene: 6. Germline loops: CDR1 SEHNR, CDR2 FQNEAQ (reference sequence). This CDR3 region has 16 residues. Here the CDR3 DNA reads TGTGCCAGCAGCCCTCCTAGCGGGGCCAGCACAGATACGCAGTATTTT. It codes for CASSPPSGASTDTQYF. Full variable domain (rest looked up from reference TRBV7-9 and TRBJ2-3): DTGVSQNPRHKITKRGQNVTFRCDPISEHNRLYWYRQTLGQGPEFLTYFQNEAQLEKSRLLSDRFSAERPKGSFSTLEIQRTEQGDSAMYLCASSPPSGASTDTQYFGPGTRLTVL.

The V and J genes are TRBV30 and TRBJ2-5; 7 bases match TRBD1. This CDR3 has 14 residues. J was trimmed by 5 bases and V by 4 bases; bases with no gene match: 10. Looked up from germline, CDR1 is GTSNPN and CDR2 is SVGIG (reference sequence). The CDR3 loop reads CAWTKGAIPETQYF. The CDR3, as DNA: TGTGCCTGGACCAAGGGGGCGATCCCTGAGACCCAGTACTTC.

The genes are TRBV29-1 and TRBJ2-7, with TRBD1 matching over 12 bases. Germline values: CDR1 SQVTM, CDR2 ANQGSEA. The trim removed 1 base at V and 7 bases at J, leaving 11 bases unmatched. The CDR3 consists of 16 residues. This CDR3 is CSVEGAPGQGAGEQYF. The CDR3 nucleotides are TGCAGCGTTGAAGGAGCCCCGGGACAGGGGGCGGGAGAGCAGTACTTC.

This clone appeared a single time. The chain is built from TRBV4-1 and TRBJ2-1; tentatively, D is TRBD1 (6 bases). Germline loops: CDR1 MGHRA, CDR2 YSYEKL. This CDR3 region has 13 residues. Trimming took off 2 bases at V and 7 bases at J, with 9 bases between the two ends. The DNA for the CDR3 is TGCGCCAGCAGCCAAATACAGGGAAATGAGCAGTTCTTC. This gives the protein CASSQIQGNEQFF.

J is TRBJ2-4 and V is TRBV9; 9 nucleotides agree with TRBD2. The germline CDR1 and CDR2 sequences are SGDLS and YYNGEE. The CDR3 spans 16 residues. J gave up 5 bases and V 1 base, and 7 bases lay outside the gene matches. Here the CDR3 reads CASSVSPGLAENIQYF. The CDR3 bases are TGTGCCAGCAGCGTATCGCCGGGACTAGCAGAAAACATTCAGTACTTC.

This sequence joins TRBV11-2 and TRBJ2-5; 11 nucleotides match TRBD2. Germline V gene sequence: CDR1 SGHAT, CDR2 FQNNGV. This CDR3 is 15 amino acids long. V was pared by 4 bases and J by 4 bases, with 5 bases of the junction left unmatched. CDR3 residues: CASSWLAGGRETQYF. As DNA, the CDR3 is TGTGCCAGCAGCTGGCTAGCGGGAGGACGAGAGACCCAGTACTTC.

V gene TRBV6-6 combines with J gene TRBJ2-5; 11 nucleotides line up with TRBD1. The CDR3 has 15 residues. V shed 7 bases, J shed 4 bases, and the junction held 8 bases outside the gene matches. Germline lookup yields CDR1 MNHNY and CDR2 SVGAGI (reference sequence). The CDR3 bases are TGTGCCAGCATTCGGACAGGGGGCCTGGGAGAGACCCAGTACTTC. Its translation: CASIRTGGLGETQYF.

The chain carries TRBV7-8 and TRBJ2-1, with TRBD2 matching over 7 bases. Per germline, CDR1 SGHVS and CDR2 FQNEAQ. The CDR3 loop spans 15 amino acids. The V and J ends lost 1 base and 3 bases, in that order; junction bases with no gene match: 3. The CDR3: CASSLGGGDYNEQFF. The DNA for the CDR3 is TGTGCCAGCAGCTTAGGTGGGGGGGACTACAATGAGCAGTTCTTC.

The chain combines TRBV6-5 with TRBJ2-7; D gene uncertain. Trimming pared 4 bases from V and 2 bases from J, leaving 12 bases between. The germline CDR1 and CDR2 sequences are MNHEY and SVGAGI. CDR3 length equals 14 residues. The DNA of the CDR3 is TGTGCCAGCAGTTCCGCCAGGTCCACCTACGAGCAGTACTTC. Its translation is CASSSARSTYEQYF.

The J gene is TRBJ2-2, the V gene TRBV19; 7 bases are a match to TRBD1. J gave up 1 base and V 4 bases, and 3 bases lay outside the gene matches. CDR1 is LNHDA, CDR2 SQIVND, per germline (reference sequence). This CDR3 region has 15 residues. The CDR3 DNA reads TGTGCCAGTAGTAGGACAGGAGTGAACACCGGGGAGCTGTTTTTT. Its translation: CASSRTGVNTGELFF.

This clone was seen a handful of times. The chain is built from TRBV7-8 and TRBJ1-1; maybe TRBD1 (6 bases). The V and J ends lost 5 bases and 1 base respectively, with 14 bases between them. The CDR3 extends over 15 amino acids. The germline gives CDR1 SGHVS, CDR2 FQNEAQ. The DNA of the CDR3 is TGTGCCAGCAGCCAGACGGGACACCCGAACACTGAAGCTTTCTTT. This gives the protein CASSQTGHPNTEAFF.